This TCR beta chain was recovered during a study of blood T cell repertoires in COVID-19. Background on the study: The United States, Italy and Spain supplied acute and convalescent COVID-19 samples. PBMCs, B-cell-depleted T cells, or T cells provided the cDNA or gDNA that made up the material.

This clone was counted a single time. Per the original data handling: Researchers report that nucleated cell counts were estimated from reference gene primer amplification. Method: immunoSEQ multiplex PCR; TCRdb's copy keeps in-frame clones and lacks some. V and J calls and clone size are given by that table; D and trimming were obtained from the DNA. The sample consists of roughly 200,000 clones, about 88% of them appearing once. The sample consisted of peripheral blood. This clonotype was sampled from a man between 40 and 49 years old with active or convalescent COVID-19.

Here the CDR3 DNA reads TGTGCCAGCAGTTCGGGAAGGACAGGCCTCTACGAGCAGTACTTC. Its translation is CASSSGRTGLYEQYF. This chain connects TRBV27 to TRBJ2-7; the match to TRBD1 covers 7 bases. Germline assignment: CDR1 MNHEY and CDR2 SMNVEV (reference sequence). J was trimmed by 3 bases and V by 4 bases; bases with no gene match: 9. CDR3 size: 15 residues.